This record covers a single TCR beta chain. The antigen remains unidentified. This sample stems from a study of CD8 T cells in ankylosing spondylitis. Study conclusions and caveats: Disease-associated clones were reportedly significantly overrepresented in matched ankylosing spondylitis synovial fluid. It appeared that ankylosing spondylitis blood was characterized by a TCR beta motif of eight highly homologous variants.

TCRdb re-called the 5' RACE reads with MiXCR, one entry per CDR3 protein. The data show roughly 250,000 distinct CDR3 sequences, 10% to 13% seen once. V lost 4 bases and J 7 bases, leaving 13 bases between the germline ends. CDR3 length: 12 amino acids. Germline values: CDR1 DFQATT, CDR2 SNEGSKA (reference sequence). The chain couples TRBV20-1 to TRBJ1-2; TRBD1 is a possible D gene (6 bases). Sequenced sample: blood, either unsorted or a sorted T cell fraction (not recorded which). This TCR came from a male donor with ankylosing spondylitis or in good health (not recorded which). CDR3 in DNA: TGCAGTGCTATGGGGGCAGAGGTTGGCTACACCTTC. This sequence encodes CSAMGAEVGYTF.